These 26 T cell receptor beta chains were sequenced from one sample in a study of shared clonotypes between healthy human individuals. Profiling relied on immunoSEQ multiplex PCR, and the TCRdb table lists in-frame clones only, not all of them. The sample contains approximately 320,000 clones, approximately 74% of which appear only once. The material sequenced was memory CD4+ T cells sorted from blood. This sample's subset: CD45RA-negative fraction. Every receptor here comes from a man aged 25-40 years in good health.

The CDR3, as DNA: TGTGCCAGCAGCACCCAAGGAAAGACCCAGTACTTC. It codes for CASSTQGKTQYF. The gene calls are TRBV7-2 and TRBJ2-5; D gene uncertain. The V gene's germline CDR1 is SGHTA and CDR2 FQGNSA. The CDR3 is 12 residues long. V was clipped by 5 bases and J by 6 bases, with 10 bases between them.

This clone has ten or more counts. The chain combines TRBV7-7 with TRBJ2-7, with 11 bases aligning to TRBD2. The trim removed 5 bases at V and 4 bases at J, leaving 10 bases unmatched. Germline V gene lookup returns CDR1 SSHAT and CDR2 FNYEAQ (reference sequence). This CDR3 contains 16 residues. CDR3 residues: CASSATGTSGIYEQYF. In DNA form, the CDR3 reads TGTGCCAGCAGCGCGACCGGGACTAGCGGAATTTACGAGCAGTACTTC.

About this clone itself: At one end the junction does not follow the germline gene, possibly because of a read error. J is TRBJ2-2 and V is TRBV7-7; 11 bases map to TRBD2. The CDR3 runs 19 residues. The germline gives CDR1 SSHAT, CDR2 FNYEAQ (reference sequence). The CDR3 is CASNPRLTSGVLDTGELFF. The CDR3 coding sequence is TGTGCTAGCAACCCCCGACTGACTAGCGGGGTTTTGGACACCGGGGAGCTGTTTTTT. Based on the CDR3 plus reference TRBV7-7 and TRBJ2-2, the full variable domain is GAGVSQSPRYKVTKRGQDVTLRCDPISSHATLYWYQQALGQGPEFLTYFNYEAQPDKSGLPSDRFSAERPEGSISTLTIQRTEQRDSAMYRCASNPRLTSGVLDTGELFFGEGSRLTVL.

This chain links TRBV29-1 with TRBJ2-2; 7 bases fit TRBD1. CDR3 length: 12 amino acids. Germline V CDR1 and CDR2: SQVTM, ANQGSEA. V trimming: 7 bases; J trimming: 5 bases; junction bases outside the gene matches: 4. The CDR3 DNA is TGCAGCGGAGTGACAGGGACCGGGGAGCTGTTTTTT. Its translation is CSGVTGTGELFF.

To note about this clone: The same CDR3 is also encoded by other DNA sequences in this sample. V is TRBV6-5 and J is TRBJ2-2; D gene unclear. The CDR3 runs to 12 residues. Germline CDR1 reads MNHEY; CDR2 reads SVGAGI. Trimming shortened V by 0 bases and J by 7 bases, and 3 bases separated the two germline ends. CDR3 residues: CASSYSIGELFF. The CDR3 bases are TGTGCCAGCAGTTACTCCATCGGGGAGCTGTTTTTT.

The chain employs TRBV15 and TRBJ2-1; D is perhaps TRBD1 or TRBD2 (5 bases each). CDR1 is LNHNV, CDR2 YYDKDF, per germline (reference sequence). The CDR3 runs to 19 residues. The V end was cut by 0 bases, the J end by 2 bases, with 20 bases between. DNA of the CDR3: TGTGCCACCAGCAGAGATCTACGCCCCGGGGCACTAGCCTACAATGAGCAGTTCTTC. Amino acids: CATSRDLRPGALAYNEQFF.

This rearrangement joins TRBV5-1 to TRBJ2-5; the match to TRBD1 covers 9 bases. This CDR3 spans 14 amino acids. Germline lookup yields CDR1 SGHRS and CDR2 YFSETQ. Germline trimming cut 6 bases from V and 5 bases from J; bases unmatched to any gene: 8. The CDR3 loop reads CASNEQGALETQYF. In nucleotides, the CDR3 is TGCGCCAGCAACGAACAGGGGGCTTTGGAGACCCAGTACTTC.

The J gene is TRBJ2-2, the V gene TRBV18; D unresolved. V was cut by 2 bases and J by 7 bases, with 14 bases left in between. CDR3 length: 15 residues. Germline V gives CDR1 KGHSH, CDR2 LQKENI. CDR3 sequence: CASSPVSKFGGELFF. The CDR3 nucleotides read TGTGCCAGCTCACCAGTGTCGAAGTTCGGCGGGGAGCTGTTTTTT.

The DNA of the CDR3 is TGCGCCAGCAGCGCCCAAAGCGTACAGACCCAGTACTTC. The encoded protein is CASSAQSVQTQYF. The rearrangement uses TRBV5-1 and TRBJ2-5; D is uncertain. Germline-derived CDR1 and CDR2 are SGHRS and YFSETQ. The CDR3 length is 13 residues. Trimming shortened V by 4 bases and J by 6 bases, and 13 bases separated the two germline ends.

This clone was seen ten or more times. V and J are TRBV7-8 and TRBJ1-2; 7 positions agree with TRBD1. V dropped 5 bases and J dropped 4; count of bases not matched to a gene: 4. The germline V gene encodes CDR1 SGHVS and CDR2 FQNEAQ. The CDR3 contains 13 residues. The chain's CDR3 is CASSRRDSYGYTF. CDR3 coding DNA: TGTGCCAGCAGCCGACGGGACAGCTATGGCTACACCTTC.

This chain links TRBV19 with TRBJ2-1; 11 bases are shared with TRBD2. V shed 2 bases, J shed 12 bases, and the junction held 9 bases outside the gene matches. The length of the CDR3 is 15 residues. Germline CDR1 is LNHDA and CDR2 is SQIVND (reference sequence). The CDR3 DNA reads TGTGCCAGTAGTATAATAACTAGCGGGAGCAAACCGCAGTTCTTC. Translation gives CASSIITSGSKPQFF.

The table lists this clone with many counts. The chain carries TRBV28 and TRBJ2-2; no reliable D call. Germline V lookup: CDR1 MDHEN, CDR2 SYDVKM. This CDR3 spans 14 amino acids. V lost 7 bases to trimming and J lost 6 bases, with 15 bases between them. The CDR3 DNA sequence: TGTGCCAGCACTCTAATTCAGGATTCCGGGGAGCTGTTTTTT. This codes for CASTLIQDSGELFF.

This clone occurred a few times. J is TRBJ2-5 and V is TRBV2; TRBD1 matches 9 bases. The J segment lost 3 bases and the V segment lost 9 bases, leaving 5 bases of the junction unmatched. CDR1 SNHLY and CDR2 FYNNEI come from the germline V gene. The length of the CDR3 is 13 residues. CDR3 nucleotide sequence: TGTGCCAGTGCCACAGGGGGCGAAGAGACCCAGTACTTC. This encodes CASATGGEETQYF.

V usage is TRBV4-1 and J usage is TRBJ1-2; the match to TRBD1 covers 8 bases. The CDR3 has 14 amino acids. In germline, CDR1 is MGHRA, CDR2 YSYEKL. The V segment lost 2 bases and the J segment 7 bases; nucleotides outside the gene matches: 6. For the CDR3, the DNA is TGCGCCAGCAGCCAAACCGGACAGGGAGGTGGCTACACCTTC. Its translation is CASSQTGQGGGYTF.

This chain's CDR3 is CASSLAQGTYNEQFF. As DNA, the CDR3 is TGTGCCAGCAGCTTAGCGCAGGGGACCTACAATGAGCAGTTCTTC. This chain uses TRBV7-2 with TRBJ2-1, with TRBD1 as a possible D gene (6 bases). The CDR3 is 15 amino acids. Germline CDR1 SGHTA, CDR2 FQGNSA. V lost 0 bases and J 2 bases, leaving 8 bases between the germline ends. Drawing the rest from reference TRBV7-2 and TRBJ2-1, the complete variable domain is GAGVSQSPSNKVTEKGKDVELRCDPISGHTALYWYRQSLGQGLEFLIYFQGNSAPDKSGLPSDRFSAERTGGSVSTLTIQRTQQEDSAVYLCASSLAQGTYNEQFFGPGTRLTVL.

V gene TRBV7-2 combines with J gene TRBJ2-3; D gene ambiguous. This CDR3 has 15 residues. Trimming shortened V by 2 bases and J by 3 bases, and 12 bases separated the two germline ends. Germline lookup yields CDR1 SGHTA and CDR2 FQGNSA. The CDR3 spells CASSLQARITDTQYF. CDR3 nucleotides: TGTGCCAGCAGCTTACAGGCGAGGATAACAGATACGCAGTATTTT.

This clone appeared a few times. This chain links TRBV28 with TRBJ2-7, with 8 bases identical to TRBD1. The V and J ends lost 5 bases and 2 bases, in that order; junction bases with no gene match: 8. The germline CDR1 and CDR2 sequences are MDHEN and SYDVKM. The CDR3 totals 15 residues. The CDR3 DNA reads TGTGCCAGCAGTCCTCCGAGGACAGGGCCCTACGAGCAGTACTTC. Residues: CASSPPRTGPYEQYF.

CDR3 loop: CASRAGYEQYF. As DNA, the CDR3 is TGTGCCAGCAGAGCAGGATACGAGCAGTACTTC. This chain connects TRBV2 to TRBJ2-7; D call uncertain. CDR1 and CDR2 from the germline V gene are SNHLY and FYNNEI. V shed 6 bases and J shed 4 bases, with 7 bases lying between them. The length of the CDR3 is 11 residues.

This chain uses TRBV11-2 with TRBJ2-7; TRBD1 matches at 10 bases. There are 15 residues in the CDR3. The ends lost 2 bases at V and 7 bases at J; junction bases unmatched: 8. Germline CDR1 SGHAT, CDR2 FQNNGV. The CDR3 DNA sequence: TGTGCCAGCAGCTTAACCGGGACAGGGGTGTTAGAGCAGTACTTC. It yields the protein CASSLTGTGVLEQYF.

The chain recombines TRBV19 with TRBJ1-1; 10 nucleotides line up with TRBD1. Germline assignment: CDR1 LNHDA and CDR2 SQIVND (reference sequence). The CDR3 contains 15 residues. With 8 bases clipped from V and 4 bases from J, the junction kept 10 bases outside the gene matches. The CDR3 DNA is TGTGCCAGTCAAAGACAGGGGGCGCCGAGCACTGAAGCTTTCTTT. Translated: CASQRQGAPSTEAFF.

V is TRBV29-1 and J is TRBJ2-1; 8 bases are a match to TRBD2. Trimming cost V 1 base and J 3 bases; bases outside gene matches: 5. The CDR3 runs to 15 residues. CDR1 and CDR2 (germline): SQVTM, ANQGSEA. CDR3 region: CSVEVGRGYYNEQFF. The CDR3 DNA reads TGCAGCGTTGAAGTCGGGAGGGGTTACTACAATGAGCAGTTCTTC.

The chain has TRBV5-1 and TRBJ1-3; TRBD1 agrees at 8 bases. V lost 2 bases and J lost 2; bases outside the gene matches: 9. The CDR3 runs 17 residues. CDR1 SGHRS and CDR2 YFSETQ come from the germline V gene. CDR3 bases: TGCGCCAGCAGCTTTGGTGGACAGGGAGTCGCTGGAAACACCATATATTTT. Translating gives CASSFGGQGVAGNTIYF. The whole variable domain, filled in from reference TRBV5-1 and TRBJ1-3, reads KAGVTQTPRYLIKTRGQQVTLSCSPISGHRSVSWYQQTPGQGLQFLFEYFSETQRNKGNFPGRFSGRQFSNSRSEMNVSTLELGDSALYLCASSFGGQGVAGNTIYFGEGSWLTVV.

This clone occurred once. CDR3 nucleotides: TGTGCCAGCAGTAATCAGGGGATCTCCTACGAGCAGTACTTC. Its translation: CASSNQGISYEQYF. This chain joins TRBV6-6 and TRBJ2-7; D perhaps matches TRBD1 (6 bases). Trimming removed 5 bases from V and 0 bases from J, with 11 bases in between. The V gene's germline CDR1 is MNHNY and CDR2 SVGAGI (reference sequence). CDR3 length equals 14 residues.

V gene TRBV30 combines with J gene TRBJ1-1; D gene uncertain. V shed 0 bases and J shed 5 bases, with 10 bases lying between them. The germline V gene encodes CDR1 GTSNPN and CDR2 SVGIG (reference sequence). The CDR3 sequence is 13 residues long. The CDR3 coding sequence is TGTGCCTGGAGTGTACGCCGGCAGACTGAAGCTTTCTTT. Translated: CAWSVRRQTEAFF.

The rearrangement joins TRBV7-3 to TRBJ2-1; no reliable D call. CDR1 is SGHTA and CDR2 is FQGTGA in the germline V gene. V shed 4 bases and J shed 5 bases, with 6 bases lying between them. The CDR3 has 12 amino acids. CDR3 sequence (DNA): TGTGCCAGCAGCTCGACACACAATGAGCAGTTCTTC. Translation gives CASSSTHNEQFF.

CDR3 coding DNA: TGTGCCAGCACACGACCGACAGGGACCTACGAGCAGTACTTC. Encoded protein: CASTRPTGTYEQYF. The chain couples TRBV28 to TRBJ2-7; 7 nucleotides match TRBD1. The CDR3 loop spans 14 amino acids. Unmatched junction bases numbered 8, after V lost 7 bases and J lost 2 bases. Looked up from germline, CDR1 is MDHEN and CDR2 is SYDVKM. The complete variable domain, with remaining parts taken from reference TRBV28 and TRBJ2-7, reads DVKVTQSSRYLVKRTGEKVFLECVQDMDHENMFWYRQDPGLGLRLIYFSYDVKMKEKGDIPEGYSVSREKKERFSLILESASTNQTSMYLCASTRPTGTYEQYFGPGTRLTVT.